This T cell receptor (beta chain) stems from a study of blood T cell repertoires in COVID-19. Study summary: Samples of COVID-19 (acute and convalescent) were obtained from the United States, Italy and Spain.

Seattle's enrolled individuals joined amid active infection and were then monitored longitudinally. As processed by the authors: Estimated nucleated cell counts came from reference gene primer amplification. Sequencing used immunoSEQ multiplex PCR; TCRdb keeps in-frame clones, though not all of them. D and trimming were read from the DNA, whereas the V and J calls and clone size are those reported in that table. The sample holds some 49,000 clones, approximately 93% seen once. The germline CDR1 and CDR2 sequences are SQVTM and ANQGSEA. This CDR3 is built from 13 residues. The genes are TRBV29-1 and TRBJ1-2; 12 nucleotides agree with TRBD1. The material sequenced was peripheral blood. The clonotype originates from a man aged 60 to 75 with COVID-19, enrolled during active disease. The CDR3 is CSADRDRGLGYTF. The CDR3 DNA reads TGCAGTGCTGATAGGGACAGGGGGCTTGGCTACACCTTC.